Each of the 22 T cell receptor beta chains below was sequenced from the same sample in a study of T cells in localized non-small cell lung cancer. Here immunoSEQ multiplex PCR was the method, and the copy in TCRdb shows in-frame clones only, minus some. This table has 20,000 or so clones, roughly 83% appearing once. The source was peripheral blood, collected before any cancer treatment. These receptor sequences come from a man between 40 and 70 years old with stage I lung adenocarcinoma.

The J gene is TRBJ2-7, the V gene TRBV14, with D unclear. Trimming took off 0 bases at V and 6 bases at J, with 6 bases between the two ends. The CDR3 contains 12 residues. From germline, CDR1 is SGHDN and CDR2 FVKESK. The CDR3 DNA follows: TGTGCCAGCAGCCAAGATTACAGCGAGCAGTACTTC. This sequence encodes CASSQDYSEQYF.

The chain combines TRBV25-1 with TRBJ2-5, with 7 bases fitting TRBD2. Trimming removed 4 bases from V and 7 bases from J; junction bases left unmatched: 9. The CDR3 runs 14 residues. CDR1 and CDR2 from the germline V gene are MGHDK and SYGVNS. CDR3 sequence: CASSASGGSATQYF. The CDR3 bases are TGTGCCAGCAGTGCCTCGGGGGGTAGTGCGACCCAGTACTTC.

V gene TRBV27 combines with J gene TRBJ2-2, with 11 nucleotides matching TRBD1. Trimming at V came to 4 bases and at J to 7 bases, leaving 2 bases not matched to a gene. In germline, CDR1 is MNHEY, CDR2 SMNVEV (reference sequence). The CDR3 length is 14 residues. The CDR3 reads CASSSGQGGGELFF. DNA of the CDR3: TGTGCCAGCAGTTCGGGACAGGGGGGCGGGGAGCTGTTTTTT.

The rearrangement uses TRBV23-1 and TRBJ2-3; TRBD1 matches 12 bases. TRBV23-1 qualifies as an ORF whose function is uncertain. V lost 7 bases, J lost 2 bases, and 10 bases stayed unmatched. The CDR3 is 17 residues long. The chain's CDR3 is CASKAGQGAYSTDTQYF. CDR3 DNA: TGCGCCAGCAAGGCGGGACAGGGGGCTTATTCCACAGATACGCAGTATTTT.

The chain carries TRBV27 and TRBJ2-2, with 8 bases identical to TRBD1. V lost 8 bases to trimming and J lost 6 bases; unmatched junction nucleotides: 14. The germline CDR1 and CDR2 sequences are MNHEY and SMNVEV (reference sequence). The CDR3 spans 16 residues. The CDR3 is CASGAPGTGESGELFF. CDR3 DNA sequence: TGTGCCAGCGGAGCCCCCGGGACAGGAGAATCCGGGGAGCTGTTTTTT.

The rearrangement links TRBV28 to TRBJ2-2, with 7 bases that match TRBD1. Germline V CDR1 and CDR2: MDHEN, SYDVKM. V gave up 6 bases and J gave up 4 bases; unmatched junction bases: 5. The CDR3 runs to 14 residues. Written as DNA, the CDR3 is TGTGCCAGCAGCTGGACAGGACTCACCGGGGAGCTGTTTTTT. Its protein product is CASSWTGLTGELFF.

DNA for the CDR3: TGCGCCAGCAGCTTGGGTGGTGGATACGAGCAGTTCTTC. Its translation is CASSLGGGYEQFF. The V call is TRBV5-1, the J call TRBJ2-1; D is uncertain. The germline gives CDR1 SGHRS, CDR2 YFSETQ. V dropped 0 bases and J dropped 10 bases, with 11 bases sitting between them. This CDR3 contains 13 residues.

This clone was observed a single time. The genes are TRBV7-8 and TRBJ2-7; tentative D call: TRBD1 (6 bases). Trimming cost V 5 bases and J 0 bases, with 11 bases left between them. The CDR3 spans 14 residues. Germline CDR1 and CDR2: SGHVS and FQNEAQ. The CDR3 sequence is CASSLMDSSYEQYF. For the CDR3, the DNA is TGTGCCAGCAGCCTAATGGACAGCTCCTACGAGCAGTACTTC.

The chain employs TRBV11-2 and TRBJ2-7; 9 positions agree with TRBD1. Germline CDR1 is SGHAT and CDR2 is FQNNGV. The CDR3 length is 16 residues. J lost 2 bases, V lost 5 bases, and 10 bases had no gene match. The CDR3 nucleotides read TGTGCCAGCAGCCCTTATTTGGGACAGGGAACCTACGAGCAGTACTTC. As protein: CASSPYLGQGTYEQYF.

This clone was observed a few times. The CDR3 loop is CAWGQGSTNEKLFF. DNA for the CDR3: TGTGCCTGGGGGCAGGGGTCAACTAATGAAAAACTGTTTTTT. V is TRBV30 and J is TRBJ1-4, with D maybe TRBD1 (6 bases). Trimming stripped 5 bases from V and 0 bases from J, with 10 bases between. Germline V gene sequence: CDR1 GTSNPN, CDR2 SVGIG (reference sequence). The CDR3 extends over 14 amino acids.

The V and J genes are TRBV6-1 and TRBJ1-5; possibly TRBD1 for D (5 bases). The CDR3 is 14 amino acids. The V end was cut by 6 bases, the J end by 7 bases, with 16 bases between. Germline V gene data show CDR1 as MNHNS and CDR2 as SASEGT. CDR3 DNA: TGTGCCAGCAGACCTAGTTTGGGGGACCAGCCCCAGCATTTT. Protein sequence: CASRPSLGDQPQHF.

In its sample, this clone was seen once. The rearrangement links TRBV7-9 to TRBJ2-1; 9 nucleotides match TRBD1. Trimming took 6 bases from V and 3 from J; bases not matched to a gene: 15. Germline loops: CDR1 SEHNR, CDR2 FQNEAQ (reference sequence). CDR3 length: 18 residues. The CDR3 DNA sequence: TGTGCCAGCAGTCCACAGGGGGCGAGGGGGTATCTCTACAATGAGCAGTTCTTC. This codes for CASSPQGARGYLYNEQFF. Based on the CDR3 plus reference TRBV7-9 and TRBJ2-1, the full variable domain is DTGVSQNPRHKITKRGQNVTFRCDPISEHNRLYWYRQTLGQGPEFLTYFQNEAQLEKSRLLSDRFSAERPKGSFSTLEIQRTEQGDSAMYLCASSPQGARGYLYNEQFFGPGTRLTVL.

This rearrangement joins TRBV28 to TRBJ1-1; D remains unclear. V lost 6 bases and J 3 bases, leaving 8 bases between the germline ends. The CDR3 has 12 residues. In germline, CDR1 is MDHEN, CDR2 SYDVKM. CDR3 sequence: CASRDGHTEAFF. For the CDR3, the DNA is TGTGCCAGCAGAGACGGCCACACTGAAGCTTTCTTT.

On this clone: The same CDR3 can be traced to other DNA sequences in this sample. The gene calls are TRBV6-5 and TRBJ2-5; 10 bases fit TRBD2. The CDR3 loop spans 14 amino acids. The V gene's germline CDR1 is MNHEY and CDR2 SVGAGI. V lost 6 bases to trimming and J lost 1 base; unmatched junction nucleotides: 2. CDR3 nucleotides: TGTGCCAGCAGCTGGACTAGCGGCCAAGAGACCCAGTACTTC. This encodes CASSWTSGQETQYF.

In its sample, this clone was seen a few times. The chain recombines TRBV19 with TRBJ1-2; tentatively, D is TRBD1 (5 bases). V was cut by 1 base and J by 8 bases, with 17 bases left in between. The CDR3 sequence is 15 residues long. Germline lookup yields CDR1 LNHDA and CDR2 SQIVND (reference sequence). The DNA for the CDR3 is TGTGCCAGTAGTATAGTAGCACAGGTAAATGTCGGCTACACCTTC. Translation: CASSIVAQVNVGYTF.

This clone was counted a few times. The J gene is TRBJ2-2, the V gene TRBV6-4, with 12 bases that match TRBD2. CDR3 length: 16 amino acids. In germline, CDR1 is MRHNA, CDR2 SNTAGT. Trimming removed 5 bases from V and 3 bases from J; junction bases left unmatched: 4. The CDR3 sequence is CASSRTSGMDTGELFF. The CDR3 bases are TGTGCCAGCAGTCGGACTAGCGGGATGGACACCGGGGAGCTGTTTTTT.

The rearrangement joins TRBV5-4 to TRBJ2-5; 11 bases are shared with TRBD2. The CDR3 runs to 17 residues. Germline-derived CDR1 and CDR2 are SGHNT and YYREEE (reference sequence). V dropped 5 bases and J dropped 3; count of bases not matched to a gene: 12. Written as DNA, the CDR3 is TGTGCCAGCAGAACGGGACTAGCGGCAACCTTGGAAGAGACCCAGTACTTC. Translation gives CASRTGLAATLEETQYF. The variable domain in full, completed from reference TRBV5-4 and TRBJ2-5, reads ETGVTQSPTHLIKTRGQQVTLRCSSQSGHNTVSWYQQALGQGPQFIFQYYREEENGRGNFPPRFSGLQFPNYSSELNVNALELDDSALYLCASRTGLAATLEETQYFGPGTRLLVL.

V is TRBV28 and J is TRBJ1-5; D may be TRBD1 (5 bases). The germline V gene has CDR1 MDHEN and CDR2 SYDVKM. V was cut by 6 bases and J by 3 bases, with 6 bases left in between. The CDR3 is made up of 12 amino acids. The CDR3 region is CASRDNNQPQHF. CDR3 in DNA: TGTGCCAGCAGGGACAACAATCAGCCCCAGCATTTT.

This clone came up once. The gene calls are TRBV7-9 and TRBJ1-1, with 11 nucleotides matching TRBD1. The V and J ends lost 4 bases and 2 bases, in that order; junction bases with no gene match: 0. Per the germline V gene, CDR1 is SEHNR and CDR2 is FQNEAQ (reference sequence). The CDR3 is 14 residues long. Here the CDR3 DNA reads TGTGCCAGCAGCTGGACAGGGGGCAACACTGAAGCTTTCTTT. Its translation: CASSWTGGNTEAFF.

The gene calls are TRBV25-1 and TRBJ1-2, with TRBD1 identical over 7 bases. This CDR3 has 13 residues. Germline V CDR1 and CDR2: MGHDK, SYGVNS. Losses at the gene ends were 4 bases for V and 6 bases for J; bases not matched to a gene: 5. The CDR3 protein is CASSVQGRNGYTF. Here the CDR3 DNA reads TGTGCCAGCAGTGTACAGGGGCGGAATGGCTACACCTTC.

The chain couples TRBV28 to TRBJ2-3; TRBD1 or TRBD2 may be the D gene (6 bases each). The CDR3 runs to 16 residues. The germline V gene encodes CDR1 MDHEN and CDR2 SYDVKM. Between the trimmed V and J ends, which lost 3 bases and 3 bases, there was a span of 16 bases. The CDR3 sequence: CASSFPGAGGTDTQYF. As DNA, the CDR3 is TGTGCCAGCAGTTTCCCGGGGGCGGGTGGAACAGATACGCAGTATTTT.

This clone was seen a handful of times. The chain joins TRBV11-2 to TRBJ1-1, with TRBD1 identical over 11 bases. The CDR3 contains 17 residues. Per germline, CDR1 SGHAT and CDR2 FQNNGV. V lost 2 bases and J lost 5; bases outside the gene matches: 10. CDR3 loop: CASSLRFKGTGGTEAFF. As DNA, the CDR3 is TGTGCCAGCAGCTTACGATTTAAAGGGACAGGGGGTACTGAAGCTTTCTTT.